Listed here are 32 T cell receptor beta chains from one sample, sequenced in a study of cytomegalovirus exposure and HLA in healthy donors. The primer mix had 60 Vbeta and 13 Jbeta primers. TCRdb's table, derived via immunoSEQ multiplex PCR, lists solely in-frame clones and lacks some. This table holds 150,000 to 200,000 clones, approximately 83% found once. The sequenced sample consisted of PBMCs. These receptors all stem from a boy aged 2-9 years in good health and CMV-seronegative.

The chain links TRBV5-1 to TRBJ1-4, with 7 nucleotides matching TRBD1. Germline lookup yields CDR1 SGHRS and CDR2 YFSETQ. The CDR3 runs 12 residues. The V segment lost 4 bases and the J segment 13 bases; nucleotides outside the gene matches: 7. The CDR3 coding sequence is TGCGCCAGCAGCGAACCGACAGGGCTACTGTTTTTT. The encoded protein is CASSEPTGLLFF.

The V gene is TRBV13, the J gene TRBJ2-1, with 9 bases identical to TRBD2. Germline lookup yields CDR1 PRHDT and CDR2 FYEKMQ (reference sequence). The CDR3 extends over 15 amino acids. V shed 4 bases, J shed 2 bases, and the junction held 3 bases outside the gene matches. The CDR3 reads CASSSTSGTYNEQFF. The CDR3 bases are TGTGCCAGCAGCTCGACTAGCGGTACCTACAATGAGCAGTTCTTC.

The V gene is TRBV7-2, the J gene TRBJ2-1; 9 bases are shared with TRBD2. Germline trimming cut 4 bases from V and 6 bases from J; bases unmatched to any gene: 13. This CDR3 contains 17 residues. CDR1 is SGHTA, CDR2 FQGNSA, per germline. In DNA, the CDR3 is TGTGCCAGCAGCTCCCAAGGTAGCGGGGGCTCCGGCAATGAGCAGTTCTTC. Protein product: CASSSQGSGGSGNEQFF.

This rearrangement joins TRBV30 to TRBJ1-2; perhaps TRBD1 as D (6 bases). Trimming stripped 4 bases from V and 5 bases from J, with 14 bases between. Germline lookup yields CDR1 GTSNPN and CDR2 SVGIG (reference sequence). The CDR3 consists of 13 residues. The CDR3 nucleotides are TGTGCCTGGACCCTTACAGGGAGTTATGGCTACACCTTC. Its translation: CAWTLTGSYGYTF.

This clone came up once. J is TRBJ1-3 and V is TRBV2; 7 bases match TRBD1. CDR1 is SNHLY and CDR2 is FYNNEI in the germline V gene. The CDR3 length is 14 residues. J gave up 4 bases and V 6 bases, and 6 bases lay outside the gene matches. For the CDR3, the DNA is TGTGCCAGCAGGCAAACAGGGGAAGGAAACACCATATATTTT. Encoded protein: CASRQTGEGNTIYF.

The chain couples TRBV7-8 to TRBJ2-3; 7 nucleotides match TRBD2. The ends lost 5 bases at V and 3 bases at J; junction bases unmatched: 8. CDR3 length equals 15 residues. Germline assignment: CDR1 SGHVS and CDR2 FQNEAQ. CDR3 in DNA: TGTGCCAGCAGCCCAGGACTAGAGTCGACAGATACGCAGTATTTT. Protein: CASSPGLESTDTQYF. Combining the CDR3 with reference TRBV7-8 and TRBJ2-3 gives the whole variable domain GAGVSQSPRYKVAKRGQDVALRCDPISGHVSLFWYQQALGQGPEFLTYFQNEAQLDKSGLPSDRFFAERPEGSVSTLKIQRTQQEDSAVYLCASSPGLESTDTQYFGPGTRLTVL.

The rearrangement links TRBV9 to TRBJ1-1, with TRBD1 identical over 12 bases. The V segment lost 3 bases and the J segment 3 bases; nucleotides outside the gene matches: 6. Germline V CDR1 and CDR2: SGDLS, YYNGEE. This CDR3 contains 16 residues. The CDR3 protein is CASSARGDRGHTEAFF. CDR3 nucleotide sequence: TGTGCCAGCAGCGCTAGGGGGGACAGGGGGCACACTGAAGCTTTCTTT.

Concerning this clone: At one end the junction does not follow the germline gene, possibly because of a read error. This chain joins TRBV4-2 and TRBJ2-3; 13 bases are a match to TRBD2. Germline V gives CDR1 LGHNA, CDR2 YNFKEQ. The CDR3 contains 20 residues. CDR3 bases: TGTGTCAGCAGCCAACTAGGGACTAGCGGGGATCTAGGGGGGGCAGATACGCAGTATTTT. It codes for CVSSQLGTSGDLGGADTQYF.

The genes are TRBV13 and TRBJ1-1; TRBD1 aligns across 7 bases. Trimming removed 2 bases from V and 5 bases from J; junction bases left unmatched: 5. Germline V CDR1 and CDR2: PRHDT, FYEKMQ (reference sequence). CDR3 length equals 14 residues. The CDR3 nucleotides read TGTGCCAGCAGCTTAAGGGACAGAGGGACTGAAGCTTTCTTT. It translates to CASSLRDRGTEAFF.

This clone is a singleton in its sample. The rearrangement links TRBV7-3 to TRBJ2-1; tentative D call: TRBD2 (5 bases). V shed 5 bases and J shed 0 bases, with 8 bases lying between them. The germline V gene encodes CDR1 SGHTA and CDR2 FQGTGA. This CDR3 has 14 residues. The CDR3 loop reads CASSRGSSYNEQFF. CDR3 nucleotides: TGTGCCAGCAGCCGGGGTAGCTCCTACAATGAGCAGTTCTTC. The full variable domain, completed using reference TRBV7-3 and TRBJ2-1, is GAGVSQTPSNKVTEKGKYVELRCDPISGHTALYWYRQSLGQGPEFLIYFQGTGAADDSGLPNDRFFAVRPEGSVSTLKIQRTERGDSAVYLCASSRGSSYNEQFFGPGTRLTVL.

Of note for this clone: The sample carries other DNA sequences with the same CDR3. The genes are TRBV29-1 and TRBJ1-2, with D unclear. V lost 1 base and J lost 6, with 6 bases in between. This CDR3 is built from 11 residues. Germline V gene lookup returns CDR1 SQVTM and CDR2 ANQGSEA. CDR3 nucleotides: TGCAGCGTTGAAGCGAGGGATGGCTACACCTTC. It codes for CSVEARDGYTF.

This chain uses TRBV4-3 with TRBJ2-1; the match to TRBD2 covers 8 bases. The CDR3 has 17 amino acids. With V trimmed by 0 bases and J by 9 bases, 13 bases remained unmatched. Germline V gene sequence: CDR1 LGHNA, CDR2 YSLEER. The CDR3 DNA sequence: TGCGCCAGCAGCCAAGAGGGAGCGGGGGAAAGCGGGGGTGAGCAGTTCTTC. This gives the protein CASSQEGAGESGGEQFF.

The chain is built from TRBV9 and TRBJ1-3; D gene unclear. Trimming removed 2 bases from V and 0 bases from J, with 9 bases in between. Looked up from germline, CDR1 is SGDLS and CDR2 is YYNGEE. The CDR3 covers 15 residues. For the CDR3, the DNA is TGTGCCAGCAGCGTCGGACTGGGCTCTGGAAACACCATATATTTT. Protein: CASSVGLGSGNTIYF.

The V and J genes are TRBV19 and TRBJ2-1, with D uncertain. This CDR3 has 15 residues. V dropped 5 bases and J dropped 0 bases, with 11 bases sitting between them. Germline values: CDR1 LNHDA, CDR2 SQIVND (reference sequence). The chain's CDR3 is CASSPRPGSYNEQFF. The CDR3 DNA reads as TGTGCCAGTAGTCCCCGACCGGGCTCCTACAATGAGCAGTTCTTC.

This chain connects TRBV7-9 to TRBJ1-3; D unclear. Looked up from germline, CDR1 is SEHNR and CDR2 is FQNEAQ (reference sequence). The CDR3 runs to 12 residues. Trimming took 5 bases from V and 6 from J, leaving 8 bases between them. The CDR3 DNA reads TGTGCCAGCAGCCCCGTGTTAAACACCATATATTTT. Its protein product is CASSPVLNTIYF.

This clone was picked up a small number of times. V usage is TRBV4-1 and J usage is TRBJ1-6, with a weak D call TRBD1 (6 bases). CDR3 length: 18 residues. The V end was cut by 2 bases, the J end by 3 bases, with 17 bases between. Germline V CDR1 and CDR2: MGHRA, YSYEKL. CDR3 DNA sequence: TGCGCCAGCAGCCAACTCCAGGGGTCTGTGAGCTATAATTCACCCCTCCACTTT. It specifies CASSQLQGSVSYNSPLHF.

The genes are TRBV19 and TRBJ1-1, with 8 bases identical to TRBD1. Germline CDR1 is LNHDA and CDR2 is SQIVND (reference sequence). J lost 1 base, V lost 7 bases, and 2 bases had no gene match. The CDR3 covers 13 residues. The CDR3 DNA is TGTGCCAGTAATGACAGGGGGAACACTGAAGCTTTCTTT. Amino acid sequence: CASNDRGNTEAFF.

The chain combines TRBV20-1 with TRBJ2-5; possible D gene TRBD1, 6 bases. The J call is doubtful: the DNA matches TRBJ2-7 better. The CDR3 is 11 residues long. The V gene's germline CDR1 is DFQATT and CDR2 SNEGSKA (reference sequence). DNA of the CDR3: TGCAGTGCAGACAGGACGAACGAGCAGTACTTC. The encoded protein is CSADRTNEQYF.

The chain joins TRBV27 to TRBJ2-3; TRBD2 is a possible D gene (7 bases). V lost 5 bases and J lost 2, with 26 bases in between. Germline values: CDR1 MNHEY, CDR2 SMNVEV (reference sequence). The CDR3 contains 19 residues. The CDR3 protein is CASSPLGNRAGVYTDTQYF. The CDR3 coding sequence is TGTGCCAGCAGTCCCCTTGGTAACAGGGCGGGGGTCTACACAGATACGCAGTATTTT.

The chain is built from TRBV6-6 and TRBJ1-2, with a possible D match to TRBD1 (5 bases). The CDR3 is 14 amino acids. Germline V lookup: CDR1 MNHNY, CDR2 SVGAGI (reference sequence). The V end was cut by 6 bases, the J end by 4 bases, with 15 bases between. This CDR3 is CASSDPGHGYGYTF. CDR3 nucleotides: TGTGCCAGCAGCGACCCAGGGCACGGCTATGGCTACACCTTC.

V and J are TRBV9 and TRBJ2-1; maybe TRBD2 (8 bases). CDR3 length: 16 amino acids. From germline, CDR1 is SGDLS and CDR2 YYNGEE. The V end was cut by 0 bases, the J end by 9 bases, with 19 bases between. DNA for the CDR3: TGTGCCAGCAGCGTAGCGGGGGGGACAGCGCTCGGTGAGCAGTTCTTC. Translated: CASSVAGGTALGEQFF. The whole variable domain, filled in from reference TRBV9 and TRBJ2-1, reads DSGVTQTPKHLITATGQRVTLRCSPRSGDLSVYWYQQSLDQGLQFLIQYYNGEERAKGNILERFSAQQFPDLHSELNLSSLELGDSALYFCASSVAGGTALGEQFFGPGTRLTVL.

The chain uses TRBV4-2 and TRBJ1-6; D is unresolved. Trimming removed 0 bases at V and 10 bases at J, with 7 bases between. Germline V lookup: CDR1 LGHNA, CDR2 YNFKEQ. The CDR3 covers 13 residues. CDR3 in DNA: TGTGCCAGCAGCCAAGACGCGGGCTCACCCCTCCACTTT. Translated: CASSQDAGSPLHF.

This chain's CDR3 is CATSSFRSSGNTIYF. The CDR3 nucleotides read TGTGCCACCAGCAGCTTCAGATCCTCGGGAAACACCATATATTTT. The chain has TRBV15 and TRBJ1-3; D remains unclear. CDR1 is LNHNV, CDR2 YYDKDF, per germline (reference sequence). V was cut by 3 bases and J by 4 bases, with 13 bases left in between. The CDR3 loop spans 15 amino acids. The full variable domain, its missing parts supplied by reference TRBV15 and TRBJ1-3, is DAMVIQNPRYQVTQFGKPVTLSCSQTLNHNVMYWYQQKSSQAPKLLFHYYDKDFNNEADTPDNFQSRRPNTSFCFLDIRSPGLGDTAMYLCATSSFRSSGNTIYFGEGSWLTVV.

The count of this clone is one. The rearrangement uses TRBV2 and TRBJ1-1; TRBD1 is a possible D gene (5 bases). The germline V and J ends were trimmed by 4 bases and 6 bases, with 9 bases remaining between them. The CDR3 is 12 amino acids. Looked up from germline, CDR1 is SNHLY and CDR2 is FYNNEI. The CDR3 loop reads CASSGSRAEAFF. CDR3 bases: TGTGCCAGCAGTGGGAGCAGGGCTGAAGCTTTCTTT.

The chain's CDR3 is CASSRLVGEAGNTIYF. The CDR3 bases are TGCGCCAGCAGCCGGCTAGTGGGGGAGGCTGGAAACACCATATATTTT. The genes are TRBV4-1 and TRBJ1-3, with D possibly being TRBD1 (5 bases). Germline V lookup: CDR1 MGHRA, CDR2 YSYEKL. CDR3 size: 16 residues. The V and J ends lost 4 bases and 2 bases respectively, with 15 bases between them.

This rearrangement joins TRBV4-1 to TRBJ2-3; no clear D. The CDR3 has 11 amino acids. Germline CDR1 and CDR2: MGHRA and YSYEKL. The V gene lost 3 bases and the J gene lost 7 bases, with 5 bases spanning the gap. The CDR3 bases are TGCGCCAGCAGCCAGGCAAATACGCAGTATTTT. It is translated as CASSQANTQYF.

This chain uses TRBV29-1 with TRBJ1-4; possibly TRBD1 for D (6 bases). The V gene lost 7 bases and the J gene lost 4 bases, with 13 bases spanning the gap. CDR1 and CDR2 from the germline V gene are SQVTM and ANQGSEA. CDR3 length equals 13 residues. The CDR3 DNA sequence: TGCAGCGCCCTACAGGGAATTAATGAAAAACTGTTTTTT. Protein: CSALQGINEKLFF. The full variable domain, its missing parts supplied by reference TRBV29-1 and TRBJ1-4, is SAVISQKPSRDICQRGTSLTIQCQVDSQVTMMFWYRQQPGQSLTLIATANQGSEATYESGFVIDKFPISRPNLTFSTLTVSNMSPEDSSIYLCSALQGINEKLFFGSGTQLSVL.

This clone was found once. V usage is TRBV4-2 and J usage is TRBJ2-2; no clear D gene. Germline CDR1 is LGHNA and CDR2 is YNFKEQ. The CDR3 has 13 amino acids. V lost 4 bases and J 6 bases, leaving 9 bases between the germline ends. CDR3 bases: TGTGCCAGCAGCCCACGGTTCCCCGGGGAGCTGTTTTTT. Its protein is CASSPRFPGELFF.

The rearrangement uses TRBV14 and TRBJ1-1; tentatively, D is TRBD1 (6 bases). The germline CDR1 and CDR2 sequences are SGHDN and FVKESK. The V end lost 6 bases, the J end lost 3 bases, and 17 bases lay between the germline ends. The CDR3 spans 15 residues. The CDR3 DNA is TGTGCCAGCAGGGAACCGGGACACGGCGACACTGAAGCTTTCTTT. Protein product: CASREPGHGDTEAFF.

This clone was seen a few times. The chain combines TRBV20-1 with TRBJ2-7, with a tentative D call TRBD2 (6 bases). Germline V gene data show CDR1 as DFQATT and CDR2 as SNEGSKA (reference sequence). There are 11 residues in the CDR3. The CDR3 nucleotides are TGCAGCGGATGGGGGGCCTACGAGCAGTACTTC. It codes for CSGWGAYEQYF.

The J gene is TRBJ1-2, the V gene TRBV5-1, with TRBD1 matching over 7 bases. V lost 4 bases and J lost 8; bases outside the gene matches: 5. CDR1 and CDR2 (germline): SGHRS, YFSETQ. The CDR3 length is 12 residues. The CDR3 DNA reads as TGCGCCAGCAGCCCCGACAGGGAAGGCTACACCTTC. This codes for CASSPDREGYTF.

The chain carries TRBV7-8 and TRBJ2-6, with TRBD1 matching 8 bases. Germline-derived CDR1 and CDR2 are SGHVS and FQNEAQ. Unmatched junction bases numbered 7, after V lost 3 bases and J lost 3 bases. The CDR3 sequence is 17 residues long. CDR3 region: CASSFRAGGSGANVLTF. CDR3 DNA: TGTGCCAGCAGCTTTCGTGCAGGGGGCAGTGGGGCCAACGTCCTGACTTTC.